This TCR beta chain was retrieved from a study of cytomegalovirus exposure and HLA in healthy donors (dated 2017 in TCRdb). In the study overall: In an earlier analysis of roughly 590 of the donors, about 260 Gb of sequence data and 90 million to 120 million unique TCR beta sequences from 150 million to 200 million T cells were reported. A later analysis re-analyzed previously published TCR beta repertoires from 666 donors and added high-resolution HLA genotyping to study TCR occurrence patterns. Across around 400 genotyped donors of the cohort, an average of roughly 200,000 unique TCR beta nucleotide sequences per donor were sequenced, and roughly a sixth of those sequences were non-productive. To predict cytomegalovirus infection status, the study brought together high-throughput TCR immunosequencing, statistical association of individual TCRs with disease status, and machine learning. All discovery cohort repertoires had been generated using a single sequencing platform. In the later analysis, no new phenotypic data were used to find candidate immune exposures; instead, reliance was placed on TCR beta sequences and their occurrence across donors. A later genetic analysis took genome-wide SNP genotypes for about three fifths of the 666 donors and used that subset as a discovery cohort. Roughly five DR-DQ haplotypes were handled as single units for association and clustering, since linkage in the cohort was strong. Approximately 310 gigabases of sequencing data and approximately 85 million unique TCR sequences were included in an early release covering around 650 HLA-typed donors. Of the roughly 400 genotyped donors, around 81% fell in the genetic ancestry cluster associated with self-reported Caucasian donors. Donor age, sex, ethnicity and CMV serostatus were compiled alongside the repertoire data. Besides the first cohort of more than 650 subjects, a separate validation cohort made up of some 110 different subjects was used. Using immunosequencing, the study profiled T cell repertoires from 500 to 800 subjects and related those repertoires to cytomegalovirus serostatus. Class I and class II HLA loci were covered by the typing at four-digit resolution. The study aimed to test whether cataloging public T cell receptors could reveal signatures of past pathogen exposure. In an earlier analysis of roughly 580 of the donors, high-throughput TCR beta sequencing was used to judge whether each TCR beta V gene segment behaved as functional or pseudogenic. The number of donors typed differed by locus, with 629-630 for A, B, C, DRB1 and DQB1, approximately 500 for DQA1, under 610 for DPA1, and some 440 for DPB1.

CDR3 length: 13 amino acids, cysteine to phenylalanine. This entry keeps only the CDR3 DNA: 39 bases, framed from base 1. Unmatched junction bases come to 5, with V trimmed by 1 base and J by 8 bases. As encoded in the germline V gene (reference sequence), CDR1 is GTSNPN while CDR2 is SVGIG. Points on this clone: Its antigen is currently not known. Base qualities are not provided; no much larger clone lies one nucleotide away.

General conclusions and limits of the study: Sequencing depth was assumed to be roughly uniform across donors in the presence/absence analyses, though that assumption may not hold. An earlier analysis of around 600 of the donors showed that most TCR beta V segments appeared in productive rearrangements either about 90% or about 30% of the time, which broadly matched IMGT annotations. When HLA alleles, especially DR and DQ, strongly co-occurred, attributing TCR associations to individual alleles was difficult. Because some donors lacked HLA typing at each locus, the association tests relied only on the typed subset. A later analysis found that HLA-associated TCR beta chains were more clonally expanded and had lower generation probabilities than equally common non-associated chains. In vitro tests confirmed that a few of the cytomegalovirus-associated TCR beta chains recognize cytomegalovirus antigens. In a later analysis, several top co-occurrence clusters were reported to appear linked to parvovirus B19, influenza, CMV and Epstein-Barr virus. In a later analysis, the rate of TCR association differed among HLA loci, with DRB1 alleles having the most associated TCRs and HLA-C alleles having the fewest. Correlated functional status among segregating V segments might reflect linkage disequilibrium, but an unknown experimental factor could not be ruled out. A cluster of highly shared sequence variants was judged likely to be a technical artifact of the sequencing pipeline. According to a later genetic analysis, donors in an Asian-associated ancestry cluster had fewer N-insertions in productive TCRs than the approximately 670-donor mean. A later analysis found that most CMV-associated TCR beta chains appeared HLA-restricted, with HLA associations seemingly driven largely by CMV exposure. According to the authors, the approach could potentially be generalized to other disease states and immunological phenotypes. The earlier analysis of nearly 600 of the donors excluded some 15 rarely observed V segments, including chromosome 9 orphons, because counts were too low. A further reported finding was that TCR beta sequences accurately predicted the HLA-A and HLA-B alleles for most subjects in the first cohort. Most TCR sequences were seen in very few donors, while some public TCRs were found in many individuals. The 87-base-pair reads could not distinguish some IMGT-functional V segments, including TRBV6-2 and TRBV6-3, so those segments were excluded. A total of 150 to 200 TCR beta chains were listed by the study as associated with cytomegalovirus. The cohort was sequenced for TCR beta chains only, and without alpha or paired-chain data the features that could be detected were limited. In a later genetic analysis, a missense DCLRE1C variant was associated with V-gene and J-gene trimming of TCR beta chains, and the association was replicated in an independent cohort. The only immune exposure information available for the cohort was CMV serostatus. In a later analysis, some 18,000 TCR beta sequences were associated with specific HLA alleles at a false discovery rate of 0.05. The classifier was reported to diagnose cytomegalovirus status with high specificity and sensitivity in both the original cohort and the validation cohort.

The cohort comprised 710 or so healthy bone marrow donors. At the time of sampling, all cohort members were nominally healthy, though unrecorded immune exposures were likely present. The donor tested CMV seropositive and was one of the 289 seropositive cohort members. Every donor gave a peripheral blood sample, and the peripheral blood mononuclear cells from that sample were used for TCR beta sequencing. The Qiagen DNeasy Blood Extraction Kit was used to extract genomic DNA from the blood cell samples. Receptor libraries were prepared by the immunoSEQ multiplex PCR assay. A mixture of 60 forward primers for TCR Vbeta segments and 13 reverse primers for TCR Jbeta segments was used in the multiplex PCR. A multiplex PCR assay on genomic DNA amplified the CDR3 region of rearranged TCR beta genes. The amplified TCR beta libraries were sequenced on the Illumina HiSeq System as 87-base-pair reads. The study's processing was this. A later analysis tallied 75 million to 95 million unique TCR beta chains across the roughly 610 repertoires, and about 10 million of those chains were shared by two or more donors. Raw reads were error-corrected and collapsed into unique sequences with a nearest-neighbor algorithm that merged closely related sequences to remove PCR and sequencing errors. V, D and J gene segments were assigned by aligning CDR3 sequences to IMGT reference sequences. For a sequence to be retained, a match of at least six nucleotides to both a V gene segment and a J gene segment was required. A rearrangement counted as productive if the CDR3 had no stop codons and remained in frame with V and J, and every other rearrangement counted as non-productive. Following IMGT convention, CDR3 was defined as the stretch from the second conserved V-encoded cysteine to the conserved J-encoded phenylalanine. The earlier analysis of 500 to 750 of the donors excluded any sequence lacking an unambiguous match to a single V gene segment. In an earlier analysis of a few hundred of the donors, V segments were called functional above 56.7% productive rearrangements and were called segregating when the between-donor standard deviation exceeded 5%. A statistical classification framework was built for diagnosing cytomegalovirus status from the catalog of TCR beta chain sequences. A later analysis assigned V and J genes by comparing TCR nucleotide sequences with IMGT/GENE-DB human TR gene sequences. A later analysis assigned CDR3 sequences and most-parsimonious VDJ recombination scenarios with the TCRdist pipeline. A later analysis defined each TCR beta chain by its CDR3 amino acid sequence plus V-gene family, and excluded reads lacking a unique V-gene family. As a way to deal with suspected cross-contamination and a sequencing artifact, a later analysis dropped more than 500 nucleotide sequences that were highly shared and had low generation probability. For each public chain, a later analysis derived a clonal expansion index from normalized ranks of inferred template counts within each repertoire. In a later analysis, generation probabilities were computed using a VDJ recombination model fitted to out-of-frame rearrangements, and the results were checked against IGoR. In a later analysis, TCR-TCR, TCR-HLA and TCR-CMV co-occurrence was scored with hypergeometric tests, and a repertoire-size bias correction was applied to TCR pairs. To estimate false discovery rates, a later analysis permuted the HLA or CMV assignments 20 times. In a later analysis, co-occurring TCRs were grouped using DBSCAN, with TCRdist sequence similarity added in when clustering inside HLA-allele-positive subsets. For co-occurrence clustering, repertoires with fewer than 30,000 or more than 120,000 public chains were excluded, along with a handful of repertoires with anomalous nucleotide sharing. TCRdb provides this immuneACCESS table in a form limited to in-frame rearrangements. Some clones are lacking; in checked studies, under half of them reflect an unresolved V gene, and why the rest are absent is not known. V, J and clone size were drawn from that table, and D and trimming were deduced from the DNA. Present in this sample are 90,000 to 100,000 clones, about 66% of which were seen just once. About 6% of the sample is in the top ten clones.

This TCR was sampled from a boy aged 5-17 years in good health and CMV-seropositive. Sequenced sample: PBMCs. The chain is assembled from TRBV30 and TRBJ1-2; TRBD1 fits 9 bases in the junction. In nucleotide form, the sequence is TGTGCCTGGAGTGCGGACAGGGGAAAGGGCTACACCTTC. This sequence encodes CAWSADRGKGYTF.